This TCR beta chain was identified in a study of CD8+ T cells in alopecia areata. In the study overall: At a dose of 5 to 10 mg twice daily, oral tofacitinib was given to treated patients. Points from the study as a whole: Higher clonality was seen in lesional scalp than in normal scalp, especially in alopecia totalis/universalis. Resident alphabeta T-cell populations of normal skin are likewise subject to sequencing in scalp samples.

RNA was extracted and reverse transcribed into cDNA as the sequencing template. Produced via immunoSEQ multiplex PCR; TCRdb's table is partial and in-frame only. Of roughly 200,000 clones in the sample, roughly 60% are singletons; the top ten hold 1.5% to 2%. The CDR3 sequence is 14 residues long. Germline values: CDR1 MNHEY, CDR2 SVGAGI. V gave up 4 bases and J gave up 7 bases, with 11 bases separating them. This clone was seen only once. The antigen is unknown. The sequencing used CD4+ T cells sorted from blood, collected at week 0. The rearrangement uses TRBV6-5 and TRBJ1-6, with D perhaps TRBD1 (6 bases). The sequence was obtained from a human donor with alopecia areata. The CDR3: CASSFEGGNSPLHF. The CDR3 DNA reads as TGTGCCAGCAGTTTCGAGGGGGGGAATTCACCCCTCCACTTT.